These T cell receptor beta chains were read from a single sample in a study of OX40 agonist ivuxolimab in advanced cancers. Assay: immunoSEQ multiplex PCR; the TCRdb copy retains only in-frame clones and omits some. The sample yields approximately 50,000 clones, approximately 88% seen once. The sequences come from CD4+ or CD8+ T cells sorted from blood, collected in a trial of the OX40 agonist ivuxolimab. The receptors stem from an adult with an advanced solid tumor such as melanoma, head and neck, liver or kidney cancer. CDR3s leave out the opening cysteine and the closing phenylalanine or tryptophan. The order of the fields is J gene, clone size, V gene, CDR3 protein. Size is omitted from some rows. Given values are once, few, many or a class for expanded clones.

TRBJ2-2	NA	TRBV29-1	SVLAGVNTGELF
TRBJ1-1	NA	TRBV25-1	ASSEVHRQNTEAF
TRBJ2-7	NA	TRBV11-2	ASSLPGGISGYEQY
TRBJ2-1	NA	TRBV27	ASSSRGMGGRSSYNEQF
TRBJ2-1	NA	TRBV18	ASSSGGSNEQF
TRBJ2-3	medium-sized	TRBV5-6	ASSLGLAGETDTQY
TRBJ2-3	NA	TRBV6-5	ASSYHPGSADTQY
TRBJ2-6	NA	TRBV5-1	ASSLAGGSGANVLT
TRBJ1-5	NA	TRBV6-5	ASSYPREGKH
TRBJ1-4	NA	TRBV18	ASSPTGVGEKLF
TRBJ2-5	NA	TRBV30	AWSGASGMVETQY
TRBJ2-6	NA	TRBV2	ANGQGISGANVLT
TRBJ2-1	NA	TRBV7-3	ASSIGPDGEQF
TRBJ1-5	NA	TRBV28	ASREGLSNQPQH
TRBJ1-2	NA	TRBV6-5	ASSYSWDSYGYT
TRBJ2-1	NA	TRBV5-6	ASSGGRAIYNEQF
TRBJ2-2	once	TRBV25-1	ASSESGTGTGELF
TRBJ1-2	NA	TRBV7-2	ASSPRQSSYGYT
TRBJ2-3	NA	TRBV2	ASSDILAGPDAGDTQY
TRBJ2-2	NA	TRBV19	ASSDLYRGGTGELF
TRBJ1-2	NA	TRBV15	ATSRDVRGNYGYT
TRBJ2-1	once	TRBV7-9	ASSLAEGQF
TRBJ1-1	few	TRBV9	ASSVQGEITEAF
TRBJ1-1	few	TRBV30	AWSARVGTEAF
TRBJ2-3	NA	TRBV2	ASRRPGTSGRKDTDTQY
TRBJ1-5	NA	TRBV7-9	ASSLGDVNQPQH
TRBJ1-1	NA	TRBV10-2	ASSRDTGETEAF
TRBJ1-4	once	TRBV2	ASRRTGGPNEKLF
TRBJ2-1	NA	TRBV7-6	ASSPHPTGEQF
TRBJ1-5	NA	TRBV2	ASRMDYNQPQH
TRBJ1-1	NA	TRBV6-1	ASSEARGERTEAF
TRBJ2-5	NA	TRBV5-1	ASSSGLSYETQY
TRBJ2-2	NA	TRBV5-8	ASSLNRNTGELF